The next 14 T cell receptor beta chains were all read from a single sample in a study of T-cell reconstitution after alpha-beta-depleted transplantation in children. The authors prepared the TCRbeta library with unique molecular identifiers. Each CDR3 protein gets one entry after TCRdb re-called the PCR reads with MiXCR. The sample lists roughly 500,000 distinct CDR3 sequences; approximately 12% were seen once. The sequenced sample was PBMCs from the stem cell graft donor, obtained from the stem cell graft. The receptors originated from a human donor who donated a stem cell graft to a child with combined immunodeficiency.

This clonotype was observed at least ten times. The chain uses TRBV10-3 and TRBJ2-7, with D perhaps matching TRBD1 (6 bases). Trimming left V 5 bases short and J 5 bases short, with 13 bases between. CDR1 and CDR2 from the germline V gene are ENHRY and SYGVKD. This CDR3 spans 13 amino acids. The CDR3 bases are TGTGCCATCAGTCCAGGGGTTTTGAACGAGCAGTACTTC. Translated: CAISPGVLNEQYF.

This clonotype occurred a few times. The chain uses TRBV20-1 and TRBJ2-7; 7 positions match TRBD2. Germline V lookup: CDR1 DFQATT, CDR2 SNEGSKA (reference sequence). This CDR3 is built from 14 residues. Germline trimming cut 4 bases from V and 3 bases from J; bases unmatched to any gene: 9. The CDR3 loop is CSATVGEGIYEQYF. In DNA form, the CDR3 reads TGCAGTGCTACCGTAGGGGAGGGGATCTACGAGCAGTACTTC.

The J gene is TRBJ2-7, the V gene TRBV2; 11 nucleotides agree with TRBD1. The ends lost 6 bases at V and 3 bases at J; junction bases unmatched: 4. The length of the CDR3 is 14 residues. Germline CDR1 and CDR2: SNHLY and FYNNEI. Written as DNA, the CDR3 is TGTGCCAGCAGGCCGGGACAGGGGGTCTACGAGCAGTACTTC. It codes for CASRPGQGVYEQYF.

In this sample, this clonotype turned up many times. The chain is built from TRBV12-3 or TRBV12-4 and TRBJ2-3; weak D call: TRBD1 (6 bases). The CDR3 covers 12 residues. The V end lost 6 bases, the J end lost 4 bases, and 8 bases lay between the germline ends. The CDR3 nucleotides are TGTGCCAGCAGACAGGGCCCAGATACGCAGTATTTT. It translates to CASRQGPDTQYF.

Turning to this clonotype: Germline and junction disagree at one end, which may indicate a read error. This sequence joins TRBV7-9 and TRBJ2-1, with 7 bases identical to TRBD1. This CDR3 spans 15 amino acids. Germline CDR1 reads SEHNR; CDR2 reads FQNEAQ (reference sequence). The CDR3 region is CASSLQGEAPMRGGF. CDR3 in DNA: TGTGCCAGCAGCTTACAGGGGGAAGCACCAATGAGGGGCGGCTTC.

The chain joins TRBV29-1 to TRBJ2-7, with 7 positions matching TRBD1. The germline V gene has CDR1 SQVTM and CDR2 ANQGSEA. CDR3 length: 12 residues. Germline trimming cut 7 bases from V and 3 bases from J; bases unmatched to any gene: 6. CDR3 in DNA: TGCAGCGCCCGGGACAGTCTCTACGAGCAGTACTTC. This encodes CSARDSLYEQYF.

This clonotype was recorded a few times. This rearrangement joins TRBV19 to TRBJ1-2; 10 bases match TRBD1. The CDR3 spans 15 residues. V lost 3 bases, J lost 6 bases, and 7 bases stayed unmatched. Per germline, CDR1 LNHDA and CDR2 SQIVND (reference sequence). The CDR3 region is CASSMGRGTGDGYTF. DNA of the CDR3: TGTGCCAGTAGTATGGGCCGGGGGACAGGGGATGGCTACACCTTC.

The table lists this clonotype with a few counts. The CDR3 reads CASTSGQEPFF. The CDR3 bases are TGTGCCAGCACCTCGGGACAGGAACCGTTCTTC. This chain uses TRBV28 with TRBJ2-1, with 8 bases lining up with TRBD1. V gave up 7 bases and J gave up 15 bases; unmatched junction bases: 8. Germline V lookup: CDR1 MDHEN, CDR2 SYDVKM. The CDR3 spans 11 residues.

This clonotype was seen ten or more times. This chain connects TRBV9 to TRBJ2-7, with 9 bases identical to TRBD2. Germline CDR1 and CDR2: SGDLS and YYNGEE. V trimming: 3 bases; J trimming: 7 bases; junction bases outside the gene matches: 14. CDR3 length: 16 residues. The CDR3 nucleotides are TGTGCCAGCAGCGCCGATCCGGGACTAGCCGGTAAAGAGCAGTACTTC. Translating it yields CASSADPGLAGKEQYF.

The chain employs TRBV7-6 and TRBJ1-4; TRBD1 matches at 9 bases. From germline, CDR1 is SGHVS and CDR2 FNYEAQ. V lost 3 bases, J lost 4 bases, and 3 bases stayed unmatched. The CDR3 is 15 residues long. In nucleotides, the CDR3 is TGTGCCAGCAGCTTCGGGACAGGGATTAATGAAAAACTGTTTTTT. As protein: CASSFGTGINEKLFF.

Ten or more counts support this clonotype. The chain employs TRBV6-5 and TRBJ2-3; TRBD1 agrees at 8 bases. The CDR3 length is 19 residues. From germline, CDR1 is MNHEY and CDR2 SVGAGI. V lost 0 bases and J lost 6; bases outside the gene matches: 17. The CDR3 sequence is CASSYSLSTGEFLSDTQYF. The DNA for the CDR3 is TGTGCCAGCAGTTACTCGTTATCGACAGGGGAATTTCTCTCCGATACGCAGTATTTT.

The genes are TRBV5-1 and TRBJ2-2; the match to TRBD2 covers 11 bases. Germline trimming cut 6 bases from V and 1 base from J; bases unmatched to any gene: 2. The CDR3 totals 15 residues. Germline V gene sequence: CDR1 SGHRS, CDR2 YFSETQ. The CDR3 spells CASTTSGENTGELFF. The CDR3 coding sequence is TGCGCCAGCACGACTAGCGGGGAGAACACCGGGGAGCTGTTTTTT.

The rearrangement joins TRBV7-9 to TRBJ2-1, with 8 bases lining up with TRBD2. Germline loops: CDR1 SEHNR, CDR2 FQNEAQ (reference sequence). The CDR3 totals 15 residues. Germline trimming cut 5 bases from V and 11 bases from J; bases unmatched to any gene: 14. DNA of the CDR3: TGTGCCAGCAGCAATCAATGGCGGGGGGCTACTCAGCAGTTCTTC. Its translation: CASSNQWRGATQQFF.

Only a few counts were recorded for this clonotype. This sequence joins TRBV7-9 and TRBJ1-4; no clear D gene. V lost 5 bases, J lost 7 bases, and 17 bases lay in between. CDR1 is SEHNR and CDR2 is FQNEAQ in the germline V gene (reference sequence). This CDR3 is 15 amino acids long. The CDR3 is CASSPPRVLGEKLFF. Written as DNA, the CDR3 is TGTGCCAGCAGCCCTCCCCGGGTTCTCGGTGAAAAACTGTTTTTT.